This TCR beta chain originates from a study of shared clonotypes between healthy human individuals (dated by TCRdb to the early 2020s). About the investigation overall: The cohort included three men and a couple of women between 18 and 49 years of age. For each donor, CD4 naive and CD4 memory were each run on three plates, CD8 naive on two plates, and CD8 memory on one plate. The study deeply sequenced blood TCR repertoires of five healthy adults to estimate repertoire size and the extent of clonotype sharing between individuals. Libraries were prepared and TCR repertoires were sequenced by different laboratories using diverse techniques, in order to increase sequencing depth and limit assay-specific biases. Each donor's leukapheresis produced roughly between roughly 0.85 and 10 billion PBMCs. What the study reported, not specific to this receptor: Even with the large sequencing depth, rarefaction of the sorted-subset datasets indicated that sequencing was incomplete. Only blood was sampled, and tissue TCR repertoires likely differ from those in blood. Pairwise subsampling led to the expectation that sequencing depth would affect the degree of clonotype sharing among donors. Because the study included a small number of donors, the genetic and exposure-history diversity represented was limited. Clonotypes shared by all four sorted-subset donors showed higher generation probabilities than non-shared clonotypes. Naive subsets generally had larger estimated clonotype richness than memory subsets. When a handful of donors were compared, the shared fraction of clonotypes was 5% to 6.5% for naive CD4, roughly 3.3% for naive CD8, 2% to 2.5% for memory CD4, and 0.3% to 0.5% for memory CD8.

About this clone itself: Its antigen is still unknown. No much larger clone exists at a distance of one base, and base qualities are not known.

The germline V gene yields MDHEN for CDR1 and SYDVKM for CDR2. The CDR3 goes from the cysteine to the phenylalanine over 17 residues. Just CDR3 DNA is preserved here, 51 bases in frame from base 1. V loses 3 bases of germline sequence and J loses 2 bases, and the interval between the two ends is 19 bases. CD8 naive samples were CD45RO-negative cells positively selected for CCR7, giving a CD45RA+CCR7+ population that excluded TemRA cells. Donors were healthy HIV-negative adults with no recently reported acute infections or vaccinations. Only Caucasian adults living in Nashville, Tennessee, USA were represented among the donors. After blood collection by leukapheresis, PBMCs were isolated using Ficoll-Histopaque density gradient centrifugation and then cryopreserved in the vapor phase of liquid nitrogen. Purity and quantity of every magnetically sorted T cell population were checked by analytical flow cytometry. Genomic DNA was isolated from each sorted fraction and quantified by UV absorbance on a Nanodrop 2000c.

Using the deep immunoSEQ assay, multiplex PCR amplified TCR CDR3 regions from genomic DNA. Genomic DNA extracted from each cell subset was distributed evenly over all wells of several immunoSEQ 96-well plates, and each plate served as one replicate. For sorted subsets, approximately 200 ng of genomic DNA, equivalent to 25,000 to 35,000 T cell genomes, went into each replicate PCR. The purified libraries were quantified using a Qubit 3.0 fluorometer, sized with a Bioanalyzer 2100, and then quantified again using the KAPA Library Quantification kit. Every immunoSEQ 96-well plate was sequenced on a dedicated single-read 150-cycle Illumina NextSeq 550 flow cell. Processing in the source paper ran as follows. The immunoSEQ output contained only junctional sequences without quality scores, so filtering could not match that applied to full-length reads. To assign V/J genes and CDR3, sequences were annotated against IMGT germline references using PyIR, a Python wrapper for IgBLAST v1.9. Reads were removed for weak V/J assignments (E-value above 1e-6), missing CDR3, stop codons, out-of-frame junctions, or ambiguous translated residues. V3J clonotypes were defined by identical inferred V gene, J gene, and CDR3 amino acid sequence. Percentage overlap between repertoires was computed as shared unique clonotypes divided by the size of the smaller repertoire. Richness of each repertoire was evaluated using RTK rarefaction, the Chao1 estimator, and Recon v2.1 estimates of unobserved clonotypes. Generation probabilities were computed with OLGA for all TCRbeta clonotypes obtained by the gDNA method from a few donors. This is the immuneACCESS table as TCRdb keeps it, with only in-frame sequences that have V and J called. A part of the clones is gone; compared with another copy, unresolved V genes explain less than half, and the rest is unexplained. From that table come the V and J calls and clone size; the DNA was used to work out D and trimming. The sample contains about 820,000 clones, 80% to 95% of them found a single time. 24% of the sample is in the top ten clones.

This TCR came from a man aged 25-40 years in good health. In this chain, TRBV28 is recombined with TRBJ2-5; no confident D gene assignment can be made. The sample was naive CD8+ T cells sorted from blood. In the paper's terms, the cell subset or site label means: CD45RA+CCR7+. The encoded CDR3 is CASSFWLEPLGQETQYF. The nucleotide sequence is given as TGTGCCAGCAGTTTTTGGTTAGAGCCCCTTGGGCAAGAGACCCAGTACTTC.